This entry lists 12 T cell receptor beta chains sequenced from one sample in a study of T-cell reconstitution after alpha-beta-depleted transplantation in children. During its preparation, the TCRbeta library received unique molecular identifiers. Via MiXCR, TCRdb re-called the PCR reads, giving one row per CDR3 protein. The sample has around 600,000 distinct CDR3 sequences; about 23% are singletons. The sample in question was PBMCs, mostly from graft donor cells, obtained 360 days after TCRalphabeta/CD19-depleted stem cell transplant. These receptors originate from a boy under three years old who had a stem cell transplant for acute myeloid leukemia, so the T cells may come from the graft donor.

This chain connects TRBV12-3 or TRBV12-4 to TRBJ1-1; 8 bases line up with TRBD1. Unmatched junction bases numbered 7, after V lost 6 bases and J lost 1 base. The CDR3 runs to 15 residues. The CDR3 DNA follows: TGTGCCAGCAGAAGGACAGGGTCAGAGAACACTGAAGCTTTCTTT. As protein: CASRRTGSENTEAFF.

This clonotype was seen many times. The V and J genes are TRBV3-1 and TRBJ2-7; 9 bases map to TRBD2. From germline, CDR1 is LGHDT and CDR2 YNNKEL (reference sequence). The ends lost 1 base at V and 5 bases at J; junction bases unmatched: 15. This CDR3 is built from 18 residues. The DNA for the CDR3 is TGTGCCAGCAGCCAAGCTTTTTCCAAAGTAGCGGGGGTAGACGAGCAGTACTTC. Its protein is CASSQAFSKVAGVDEQYF.

This clonotype was seen at least ten times. The V call is TRBV29-1, the J call TRBJ2-3; 9 bases are shared with TRBD1. The germline gives CDR1 SQVTM, CDR2 ANQGSEA. The CDR3 loop spans 17 amino acids. Unmatched junction bases numbered 14, after V lost 5 bases and J lost 2 bases. Here the CDR3 DNA reads TGCAGCGTTAGGGCCCCCCGGGGACAGGGCATCACAGATACGCAGTATTTT. Translation gives CSVRAPRGQGITDTQYF.

A few counts support this clonotype. The J gene is TRBJ2-1, the V gene TRBV28, with no clear D. Germline-derived CDR1 and CDR2 are MDHEN and SYDVKM. Trimming took off 3 bases at V and 8 bases at J, with 5 bases between the two ends. The CDR3 extends over 11 amino acids. The CDR3: CASSFFYEQFF. CDR3 DNA sequence: TGTGCCAGCAGTTTTTTTTATGAGCAGTTCTTC.

The chain is built from TRBV6-5 and TRBJ2-7; D gene uncertain. The V end was cut by 0 bases, the J end by 2 bases, with 20 bases between. CDR3 length: 18 amino acids. Germline V gene data show CDR1 as MNHEY and CDR2 as SVGAGI. The CDR3 DNA sequence: TGTGCCAGCAGTTACTCGGTGCCCACCTCGGTTCAACCCTACGAGCAGTACGTC. Translated: CASSYSVPTSVQPYEQYV.

This clonotype was recorded a few times. This chain joins TRBV20-1 and TRBJ2-3; 8 bases agree with TRBD1. The CDR3 length is 14 residues. Looked up from germline, CDR1 is DFQATT and CDR2 is SNEGSKA (reference sequence). Unmatched junction bases numbered 2, after V lost 1 base and J lost 2 bases. The CDR3 coding sequence is TGCAGTGCTAGAGCCAGGGGGCCCACAGATACGCAGTATTTT. It codes for CSARARGPTDTQYF.

The table lists this clonotype with a few counts. The chain couples TRBV7-2 to TRBJ2-7, with D perhaps matching TRBD2 (6 bases). The CDR3 spans 14 residues. V was shortened by 1 base and J by 3 bases, with 10 bases between the two germline ends. Per germline, CDR1 SGHTA and CDR2 FQGNSA. CDR3 residues: CASSLGAGYYEQYV. The CDR3 DNA reads TGTGCCAGCAGCTTAGGGGCGGGGTACTACGAGCAGTACGTC.

J is TRBJ1-5 and V is TRBV28; D unclear. CDR3 length: 15 amino acids. Germline lookup yields CDR1 MDHEN and CDR2 SYDVKM. V was trimmed by 7 bases and J by 5 bases, leaving 18 bases between them. The CDR3 region has the DNA TGTGCCAGCAAATTCGCGTTGACCCGACATCAGCCCCAGCATTTT. This encodes CASKFALTRHQPQHF.

This clonotype was detected a few times. This chain connects TRBV28 to TRBJ2-6, with unresolved D. CDR3 length: 16 residues. Germline V gives CDR1 MDHEN, CDR2 SYDVKM. Deletions cut 4 bases from V and 0 bases from J, with 10 bases between. The CDR3 DNA is TGTGCCAGCAGTTCAGTACATGCCTCTGGGGCCAACGTCCTGACTTTC. It yields the protein CASSSVHASGANVLTF.

This clonotype occurred a few times. The chain joins TRBV12-3 or TRBV12-4 to TRBJ1-2; D is perhaps TRBD1 (5 bases). V lost 8 bases and J 4 bases, leaving 8 bases between the germline ends. The CDR3 has 11 residues. The CDR3 is CASWGTYGYTF. The CDR3 DNA reads TGTGCCAGCTGGGGGACCTATGGCTACACCTTC.

This clonotype occurred a few times. The chain uses TRBV11-3 and TRBJ2-2, with TRBD1 matching 10 bases. This CDR3 comprises 16 residues. The trim removed 5 bases at V and 1 base at J, leaving 4 bases unmatched. The germline V gene encodes CDR1 SGHNT and CDR2 YENEEA. The CDR3 is CASSPRTGGNTGELFF. The CDR3 DNA reads as TGTGCCAGCAGCCCTCGGACAGGGGGGAACACCGGGGAGCTGTTTTTT.

This clonotype came up a few times. The chain has TRBV6-5 and TRBJ2-5, with D tentatively TRBD1 (5 bases). The CDR3 loop spans 11 amino acids. The V end lost 6 bases, the J end lost 6 bases, and 8 bases lay between the germline ends. CDR1 MNHEY and CDR2 SVGAGI come from the germline V gene. CDR3 coding DNA: TGTGCCAGCAGCTACAGGAAGACCCAGTACTTC. Translated: CASSYRKTQYF.